This T cell receptor (beta chain) is drawn from a study of T cells in Graves' hyperthyroidism and ophthalmopathy. Turning to the study itself: Peripheral blood was acquired at first diagnosis, ahead of any therapy whatsoever.

With a duration under 2 months, the hyperthyroidism was newly diagnosed in patients aged 18 to 65. Exclusion criteria comprised uncontrolled infection, other autoimmune disease, pregnancy or lactation. PBMCs were derived from 10 ml fresh peripheral blood. Amplified TCR beta CDR3 regions came from RNA transcripts. The HTBI primer set served for first-round RT-PCR of the TCR CDR3. Via MiXCR, TCRdb re-called the multiplex PCR reads, giving one row per CDR3 protein. The data hold under 450,000 distinct CDR3 sequences, with roughly 13% observed a single time. The CDR3 is made up of 16 amino acids. Germline CDR1 reads SGHAT; CDR2 reads FQNNGV. V was pared by 0 bases and J by 3 bases, with 9 bases between.

This rearrangement joins TRBV11-2 to TRBJ2-6; D not resolved. This sequence originates from a man aged 25-40 years with Graves' hyperthyroidism that later progressed to Graves' ophthalmopathy. Sequenced: blood. The CDR3 DNA is TGTGCCAGCAGCTTAGATAGGCCAAGTGGGGCCAACGTCCTGACTTTC. Protein product: CASSLDRPSGANVLTF.